The T cell receptor (beta chain) under discussion was sequenced for a study of T cells in narcolepsy. Across the study: Donors had narcolepsy type 1 or type 2, or were healthy controls.

Generated by immunoSEQ multiplex PCR, the TCRdb table keeps only in-frame clones and is missing some. The repertoire holds roughly 1,500 clones, with 35% to 45% as singletons. CDR3 length: 12 amino acids. The V gene's germline CDR1 is SEHNR and CDR2 FQNEAQ (reference sequence). V lost 2 bases, J lost 4 bases, and 6 bases lay in between. Turning to this clone: Its specificity is not known.

Regarding the study as a whole: Autoreactive clonotypes reportedly recurred in blood of same and different patients, not controls. Same-patient CSF and blood CD4+ T cell clonotypes included HCRT-specific and TRIB2-specific autoreactive ones.

Specimen: cultured CD8+ T cells from cerebrospinal fluid. J is TRBJ2-7 and V is TRBV7-9; D might be TRBD2 (5 bases). The origin of this receptor is a human donor with narcolepsy. CDR3 loop: CASSLRGYEQYF. CDR3 bases: TGTGCCAGCAGCTTACGCGGGTACGAGCAGTACTTC.